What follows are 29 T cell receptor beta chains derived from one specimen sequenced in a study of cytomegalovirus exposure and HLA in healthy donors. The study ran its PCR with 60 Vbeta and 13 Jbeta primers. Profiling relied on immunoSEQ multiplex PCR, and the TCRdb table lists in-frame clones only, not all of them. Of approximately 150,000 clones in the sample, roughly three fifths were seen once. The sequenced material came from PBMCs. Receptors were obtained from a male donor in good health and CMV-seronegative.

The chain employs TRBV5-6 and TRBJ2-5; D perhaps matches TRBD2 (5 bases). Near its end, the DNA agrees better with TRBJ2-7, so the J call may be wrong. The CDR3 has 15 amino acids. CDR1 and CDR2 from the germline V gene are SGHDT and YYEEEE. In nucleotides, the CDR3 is TGTGCCAGCAGCTTGGGCCTAGCTCACTCCTACGAGCAGTACTTC. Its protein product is CASSLGLAHSYEQYF.

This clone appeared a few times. This chain's CDR3 is CASSFGTGDSNEKLFF. In DNA, the CDR3 is TGTGCCAGCAGCTTTGGGACAGGGGATTCGAATGAAAAACTGTTTTTT. The rearrangement links TRBV5-8 to TRBJ1-4, with 10 bases matching TRBD1. There are 16 residues in the CDR3. V gave up 2 bases and J gave up 5 bases; unmatched junction bases: 6. Germline V lookup: CDR1 SGHTS, CDR2 YDEGEE.

CDR3 coding DNA: TGTGCCAGCAAACAGGGATCGGCTGGAAACACCATATATTTT. This encodes CASKQGSAGNTIYF. V is TRBV7-9 and J is TRBJ1-3; D is perhaps TRBD1 (6 bases). Trimming left V 7 bases short and J 2 bases short, with 12 bases between. Germline assignment: CDR1 SEHNR and CDR2 FQNEAQ (reference sequence). This CDR3 contains 14 residues.

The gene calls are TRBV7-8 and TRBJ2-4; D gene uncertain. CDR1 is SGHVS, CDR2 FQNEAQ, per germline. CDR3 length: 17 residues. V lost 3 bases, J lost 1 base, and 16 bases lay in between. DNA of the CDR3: TGTGCCAGCAGCTTCAGTCCCGTAAATTACGCCAAAAACATTCAGTACTTC. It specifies CASSFSPVNYAKNIQYF.

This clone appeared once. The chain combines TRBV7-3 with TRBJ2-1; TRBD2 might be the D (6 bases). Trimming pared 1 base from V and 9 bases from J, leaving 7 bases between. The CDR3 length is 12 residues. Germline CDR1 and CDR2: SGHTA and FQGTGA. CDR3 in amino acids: CASSLNGGEQFF. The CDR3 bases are TGTGCCAGCAGCTTAAACGGGGGTGAGCAGTTCTTC.

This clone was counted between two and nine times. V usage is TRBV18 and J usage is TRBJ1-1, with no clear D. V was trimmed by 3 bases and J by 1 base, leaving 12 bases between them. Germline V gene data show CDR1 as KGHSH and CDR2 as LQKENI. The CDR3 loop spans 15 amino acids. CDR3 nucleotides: TGTGCCAGCTCACCGGGCTTGGTGAGGAACACTGAAGCTTTCTTT. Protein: CASSPGLVRNTEAFF.

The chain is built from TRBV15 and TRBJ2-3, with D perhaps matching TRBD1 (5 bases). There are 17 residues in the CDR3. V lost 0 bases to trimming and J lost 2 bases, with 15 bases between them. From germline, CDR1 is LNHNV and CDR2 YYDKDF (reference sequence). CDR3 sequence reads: CATSRDNRRPFTDTQYF. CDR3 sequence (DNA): TGTGCCACCAGCAGAGATAACAGGCGCCCCTTCACAGATACGCAGTATTTT.

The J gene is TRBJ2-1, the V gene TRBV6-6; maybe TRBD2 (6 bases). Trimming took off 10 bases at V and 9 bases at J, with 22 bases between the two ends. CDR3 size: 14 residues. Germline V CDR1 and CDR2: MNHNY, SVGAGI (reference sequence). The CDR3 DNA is TGTGCCACCCATTGGAATCCTAGCGAGGGTGAGCAGTTCTTC. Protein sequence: CATHWNPSEGEQFF.

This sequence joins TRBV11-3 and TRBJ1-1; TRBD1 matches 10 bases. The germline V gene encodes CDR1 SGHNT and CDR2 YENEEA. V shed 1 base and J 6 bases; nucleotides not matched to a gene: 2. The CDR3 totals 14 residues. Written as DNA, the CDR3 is TGTGCCAGCAGCTTAGGAGGGACAGGGGCTGAAGCTTTCTTT. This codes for CASSLGGTGAEAFF.

The CDR3 DNA follows: TGTGCCTGGAGTGCGTCAGCGAACACCGGGGAGCTGTTTTTT. This codes for CAWSASANTGELFF. V is TRBV30 and J is TRBJ2-2; D uncertain. The germline V and J ends were trimmed by 1 base and 0 bases, with 6 bases remaining between them. The germline V gene encodes CDR1 GTSNPN and CDR2 SVGIG (reference sequence). The CDR3 covers 14 residues.

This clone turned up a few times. The CDR3 spells CASSLVGQAQEKLFF. CDR3 bases: TGTGCCAGCAGCTTGGTGGGACAAGCTCAGGAAAAACTGTTTTTT. The V gene is TRBV5-8, the J gene TRBJ1-4, with a weak D call TRBD1 (6 bases). This CDR3 comprises 15 residues. Germline-derived CDR1 and CDR2 are SGHTS and YDEGEE. The V end lost 0 bases, the J end lost 8 bases, and 14 bases lay between the germline ends.

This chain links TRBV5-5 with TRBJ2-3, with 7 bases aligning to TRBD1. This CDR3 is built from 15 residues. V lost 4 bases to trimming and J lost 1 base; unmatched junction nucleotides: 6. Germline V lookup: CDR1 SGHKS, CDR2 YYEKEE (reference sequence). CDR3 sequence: CASSPRTGGTDTQYF. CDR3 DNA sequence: TGTGCCAGCAGCCCTCGGACAGGCGGCACAGATACGCAGTATTTT.

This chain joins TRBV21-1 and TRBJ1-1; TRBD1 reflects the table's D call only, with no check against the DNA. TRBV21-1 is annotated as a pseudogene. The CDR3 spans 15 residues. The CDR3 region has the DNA TGTGCCAGCAAGGGGACAGGGCCTAAGAACACTGAAGCTTTCTTT. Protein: CASKGTGPKNTEAFF.

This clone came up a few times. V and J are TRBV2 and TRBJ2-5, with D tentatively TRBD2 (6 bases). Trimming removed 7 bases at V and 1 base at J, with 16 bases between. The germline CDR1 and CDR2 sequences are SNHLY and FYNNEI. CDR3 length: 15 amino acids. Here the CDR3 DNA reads TGTGCCAGCATGATCAGGCAGGGAGGCCAAGAGACCCAGTACTTC. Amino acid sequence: CASMIRQGGQETQYF. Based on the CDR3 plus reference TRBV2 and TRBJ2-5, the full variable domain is EPEVTQTPSHQVTQMGQEVILRCVPISNHLYFYWYRQILGQKVEFLVSFYNNEISEKSEIFDDQFSVERPDGSNFTLKIRSTKLEDSAMYFCASMIRQGGQETQYFGPGTRLLVL.

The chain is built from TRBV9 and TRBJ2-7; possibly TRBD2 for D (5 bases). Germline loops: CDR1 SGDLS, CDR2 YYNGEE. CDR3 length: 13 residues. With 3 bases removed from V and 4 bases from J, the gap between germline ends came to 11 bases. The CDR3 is CASSAREGYEQYF. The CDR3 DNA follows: TGTGCCAGCAGCGCCCGGGAAGGGTACGAGCAGTACTTC. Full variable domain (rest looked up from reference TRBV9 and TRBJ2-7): DSGVTQTPKHLITATGQRVTLRCSPRSGDLSVYWYQQSLDQGLQFLIQYYNGEERAKGNILERFSAQQFPDLHSELNLSSLELGDSALYFCASSAREGYEQYFGPGTRLTVT.

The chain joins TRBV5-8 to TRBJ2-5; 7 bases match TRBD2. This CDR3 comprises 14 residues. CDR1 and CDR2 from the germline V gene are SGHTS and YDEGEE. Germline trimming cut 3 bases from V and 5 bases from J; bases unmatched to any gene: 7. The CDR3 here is CASSSGLVGETQYF. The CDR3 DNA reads TGTGCCAGCAGCTCCGGACTAGTCGGGGAGACCCAGTACTTC.

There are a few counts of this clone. CDR3 sequence: CASRAGLGGDTQYF. The CDR3 nucleotides read TGTGCCAGCAGGGCGGGGCTGGGTGGAGATACGCAGTATTTT. This chain uses TRBV5-6 with TRBJ2-3, with a possible D match to TRBD2 (6 bases). V lost 5 bases and J lost 5, with 15 bases in between. Germline assignment: CDR1 SGHDT and CDR2 YYEEEE. The CDR3 spans 14 residues.

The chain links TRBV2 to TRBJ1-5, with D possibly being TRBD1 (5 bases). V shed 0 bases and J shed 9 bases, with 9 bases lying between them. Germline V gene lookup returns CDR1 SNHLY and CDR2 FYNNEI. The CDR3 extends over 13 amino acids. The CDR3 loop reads CASSEAGGRPQHF. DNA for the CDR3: TGTGCCAGCAGTGAAGCCGGGGGAAGGCCCCAGCATTTT.

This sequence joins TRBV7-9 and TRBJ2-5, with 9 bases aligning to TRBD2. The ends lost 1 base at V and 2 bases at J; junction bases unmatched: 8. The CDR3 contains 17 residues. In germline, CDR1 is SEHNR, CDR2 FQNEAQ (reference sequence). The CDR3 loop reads CASSLGVSGGNQETQYF. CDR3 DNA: TGTGCCAGCAGCTTAGGAGTTAGCGGGGGAAATCAAGAGACCCAGTACTTC.

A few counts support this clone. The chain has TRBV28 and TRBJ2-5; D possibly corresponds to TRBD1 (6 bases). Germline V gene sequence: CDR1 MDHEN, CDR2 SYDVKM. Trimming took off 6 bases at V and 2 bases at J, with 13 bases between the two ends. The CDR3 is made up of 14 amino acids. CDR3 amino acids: CASSLTGVQETQYF. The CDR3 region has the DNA TGTGCCAGCAGCCTGACAGGCGTACAAGAGACCCAGTACTTC.

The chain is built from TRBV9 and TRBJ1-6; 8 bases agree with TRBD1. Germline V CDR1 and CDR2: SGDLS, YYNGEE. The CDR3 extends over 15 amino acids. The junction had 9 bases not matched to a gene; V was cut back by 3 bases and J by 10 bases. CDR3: CASSATGDPGSPLHF. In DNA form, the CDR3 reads TGTGCCAGCAGCGCGACAGGGGATCCGGGCTCACCCCTCCACTTT.

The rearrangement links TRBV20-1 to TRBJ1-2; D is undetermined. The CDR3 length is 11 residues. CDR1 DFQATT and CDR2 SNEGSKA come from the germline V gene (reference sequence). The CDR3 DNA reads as TGCAAAGCACCACGGAACTATGGCTACACCTTC. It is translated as CKAPRNYGYTF.

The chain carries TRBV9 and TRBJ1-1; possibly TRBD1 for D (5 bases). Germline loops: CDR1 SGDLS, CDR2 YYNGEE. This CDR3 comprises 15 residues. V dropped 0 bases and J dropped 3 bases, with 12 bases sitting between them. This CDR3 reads CASSVGGGGDTEAFF. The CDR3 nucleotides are TGTGCCAGCAGCGTAGGGGGCGGGGGGGACACTGAAGCTTTCTTT. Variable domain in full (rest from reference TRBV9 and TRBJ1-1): DSGVTQTPKHLITATGQRVTLRCSPRSGDLSVYWYQQSLDQGLQFLIQYYNGEERAKGNILERFSAQQFPDLHSELNLSSLELGDSALYFCASSVGGGGDTEAFFGQGTRLTVV.

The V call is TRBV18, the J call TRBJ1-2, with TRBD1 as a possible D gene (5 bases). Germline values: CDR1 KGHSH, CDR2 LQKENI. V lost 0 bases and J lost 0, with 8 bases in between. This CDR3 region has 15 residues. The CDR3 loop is CASSPPEQANYGYTF. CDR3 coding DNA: TGTGCCAGCTCACCACCGGAACAGGCTAACTATGGCTACACCTTC.

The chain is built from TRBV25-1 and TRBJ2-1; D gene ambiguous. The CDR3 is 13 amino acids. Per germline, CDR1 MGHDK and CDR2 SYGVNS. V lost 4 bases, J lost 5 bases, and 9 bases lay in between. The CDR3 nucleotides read TGTGCCAGCAGTGGCAGTGTACACAATGAGCAGTTCTTC. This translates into CASSGSVHNEQFF.

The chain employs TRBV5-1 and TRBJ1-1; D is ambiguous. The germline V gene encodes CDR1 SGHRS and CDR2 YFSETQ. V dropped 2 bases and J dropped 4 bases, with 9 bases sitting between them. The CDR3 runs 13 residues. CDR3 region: CASSFSEPTEAFF. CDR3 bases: TGCGCCAGCAGCTTTTCGGAGCCCACTGAAGCTTTCTTT.

The CDR3 loop reads CASTMTKGEKLFF. The CDR3 coding sequence is TGTGCCAGCACCATGACAAAGGGGGAAAAACTGTTTTTT. J is TRBJ1-4 and V is TRBV27; a weak D match, TRBD1 (5 bases). The V gene's germline CDR1 is MNHEY and CDR2 SMNVEV (reference sequence). The CDR3 covers 13 residues. The germline V and J ends were trimmed by 7 bases and 8 bases, with 14 bases remaining between them.

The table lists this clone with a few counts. CDR3 in amino acids: CASSEYTGAANYGYTF. The CDR3 DNA reads as TGTGCCAGCAGTGAATACACAGGGGCAGCTAACTATGGCTACACCTTC. The V and J genes are TRBV25-1 and TRBJ1-2; 7 positions agree with TRBD1. Germline V CDR1 and CDR2: MGHDK, SYGVNS. CDR3 length equals 16 residues. The junction had 4 bases not matched to a gene; V was cut back by 0 bases and J by 0 bases.

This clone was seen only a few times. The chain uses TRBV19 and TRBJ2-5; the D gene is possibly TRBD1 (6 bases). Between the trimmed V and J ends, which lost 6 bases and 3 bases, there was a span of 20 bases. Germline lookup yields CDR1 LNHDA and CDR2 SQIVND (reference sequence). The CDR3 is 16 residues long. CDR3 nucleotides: TGTGCCAGTAGCGCCTCTAGCTTAGGGGGAGAAGAGACCCAGTACTTC. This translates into CASSASSLGGEETQYF. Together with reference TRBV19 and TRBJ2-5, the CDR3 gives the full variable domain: DGGITQSPKYLFRKEGQNVTLSCEQNLNHDAMYWYRQDPGQGLRLIYYSQIVNDFQKGDIAEGYSVSREKKESFPLTVTSAQKNPTAFYLCASSASSLGGEETQYFGPGTRLLVL.